The entry below describes one T cell receptor beta chain. Its antigen is currently unknown. The sample originates from a study of T cell responses to AZD1222 COVID-19 vaccine. General study findings and limits: The study found Spike-specific TCR breadth and depth rose after two AZD1222 doses. Dominant CD4 TCR responses targeted spike regions 160-218 and 743-854.

Profiling relied on immunoSEQ multiplex PCR, and the TCRdb table lists in-frame clones only, not all of them. The sample includes 140,000 to 150,000 clones, 91% of them seen just once. Germline CDR1 is SGHTA and CDR2 is FQGNSA. The CDR3 contains 17 residues. Trimming left V 5 bases short and J 7 bases short, with 24 bases between. The source of this sequence is an adult in good health. The material was peripheral blood, obtained on day 0 of AZD1222 vaccination. The genes are TRBV7-2 and TRBJ2-1; D tentatively fits TRBD1 or TRBD2 (6 bases each). Here the CDR3 reads CASSPQPTGVRGNEQFF. CDR3 in DNA: TGTGCCAGCAGCCCACAACCCACGGGGGTCAGGGGAAATGAGCAGTTCTTC.